This TCR beta chain originates from a study of blood T cell repertoires in COVID-19. About the study: T cells, B-cell-depleted T cells, or PBMCs provided the cDNA or gDNA that served as material.

In the study's own analysis: It was from reference gene primer amplification that nucleated cell counts were estimated. Sequenced by immunoSEQ multiplex PCR; TCRdb stores in-frame clones only, minus some. V and J calls and clone size come straight from that table; D and trimming were deduced from the DNA. The sample consists of about 73,000 clones, 83% of them appearing once. The source of this sequence is a woman aged 55-69 years with acute or convalescent COVID-19. Sequenced input: peripheral blood.

The CDR3 loop is CASSLGGQAGYTF. Here the CDR3 DNA reads TGTGCCAGCAGCTTAGGGGGACAGGCAGGCTACACCTTC. The gene calls are TRBV11-2 and TRBJ1-2; the match to TRBD1 covers 8 bases. The CDR3 has 13 residues. V lost 1 base and J lost 8; bases outside the gene matches: 3. Germline V lookup: CDR1 SGHAT, CDR2 FQNNGV.